The following is a T cell receptor (beta chain) sequence with its context. This sample stems from a study of monozygotic twins with inflammatory bowel disease. Using the 5' RACE reads, TCRdb records one entry per CDR3 protein without DNA. The repertoire table contains 150,000 to 200,000 distinct CDR3 sequences. CDR1 SGHKS and CDR2 YYEKEE come from the germline V gene (reference sequence). The CDR3 is 16 residues long. The chain uses TRBV5-5 and TRBJ1-5. Material: blood. This sequence originates from a human donor with ulcerative colitis or Crohn's disease, or a healthy co-twin of an affected twin (not recorded which). This chain's CDR3 is CASSLLSDMRNQPQHF.